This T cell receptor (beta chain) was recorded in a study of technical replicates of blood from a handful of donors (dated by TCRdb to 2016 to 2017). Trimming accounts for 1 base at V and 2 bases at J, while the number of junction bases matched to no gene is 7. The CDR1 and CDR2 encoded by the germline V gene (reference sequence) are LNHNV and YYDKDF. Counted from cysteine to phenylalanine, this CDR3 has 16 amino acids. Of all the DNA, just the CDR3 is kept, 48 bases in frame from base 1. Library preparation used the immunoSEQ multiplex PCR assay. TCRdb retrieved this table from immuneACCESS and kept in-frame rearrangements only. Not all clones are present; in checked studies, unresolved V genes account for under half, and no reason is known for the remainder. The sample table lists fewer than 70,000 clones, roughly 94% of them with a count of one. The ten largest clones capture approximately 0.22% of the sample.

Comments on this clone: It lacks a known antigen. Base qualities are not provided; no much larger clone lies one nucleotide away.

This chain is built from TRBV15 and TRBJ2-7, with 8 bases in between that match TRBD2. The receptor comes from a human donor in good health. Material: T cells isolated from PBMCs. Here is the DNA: TGTGCCACCAGCAGAGTCGGTCGAGCGGGAGCCTACGAGCAGTACTTC. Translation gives CATSRVGRAGAYEQYF.